Listed here is a single T cell receptor beta chain. The target antigen is unknown. The V end was cut by 3 bases, the J end by 6 bases, with 17 bases between. CDR1 is KGHSH, CDR2 LQKENI, per germline. The CDR3 contains 16 residues. The source of the sample is a study of T cells in localized non-small cell lung cancer. Study results and caveats: Higher adjacent-lung clonality was associated with shorter survival. Appearance in adjacent lung was seen for a median approximately 59 of the top 100 tumor clones.

Repertoires were generated with immunoSEQ multiplex PCR, while TCRdb's copy carries only in-frame clones and drops some. The sample carries approximately 22,000 clones, 80% to 90% recorded once. V and J are TRBV18 and TRBJ2-2, with D possibly matching TRBD2 (6 bases). The material sequenced was PBMCs, taken before any cancer treatment. The source is a man aged 40 to 70 with stage II squamous cell lung carcinoma. The CDR3 DNA follows: TGTGCCAGCTCACCCTCCGCGGGATCAGCCCCCGGGGAGCTGTTTTTT. This gives the protein CASSPSAGSAPGELFF.